Shown below are 9 T cell receptor beta chains from a single sample sequenced in a study of OX40 agonist ivuxolimab in advanced cancers. Preparation of the library involved the immunoSEQ multiplex PCR assay. This is the immuneACCESS table as TCRdb keeps it, with only in-frame sequences that have V and J called. A part of the clones is gone; compared with another copy, unresolved V genes explain less than half, and the rest is unexplained. The table for this sample lists roughly 100,000 clones; roughly 89% of them were counted only once. The top ten hold about 0.87% of the sample. Sequenced material: CD4+ or CD8+ T cells sorted from blood, taken in a trial of the OX40 agonist ivuxolimab. These receptors all stem from an adult with an advanced solid tumor such as melanoma, head and neck, liver or kidney cancer.

The rearrangement uses TRBV6-1 and TRBJ1-5; D unclear. The V end was cut by 6 bases, the J end by 3 bases, with 15 bases between. CDR3 length equals 15 residues. Germline V lookup: CDR1 MNHNS, CDR2 SASEGT. The CDR3 loop reads CASRLFGDSNQPQHF. The CDR3 bases are TGTGCCAGCAGGCTCTTCGGGGATTCCAATCAGCCCCAGCATTTT.

This chain uses TRBV19 with TRBJ2-3; a weak D match, TRBD2 (5 bases). CDR3 length equals 16 residues. Per the germline V gene, CDR1 is LNHDA and CDR2 is SQIVND (reference sequence). The V end was cut by 6 bases, the J end by 0 bases, with 16 bases between. The DNA of the CDR3 is TGTGCCAGTAGCCGGACCCGTCCGGGGAGCACAGATACGCAGTATTTT. Amino acids: CASSRTRPGSTDTQYF.

The chain carries TRBV15 and TRBJ1-1; D uncertain. The CDR3 contains 13 residues. Deletions cut 3 bases from V and 0 bases from J, with 5 bases between. CDR1 and CDR2 (germline): LNHNV, YYDKDF (reference sequence). CDR3 bases: TGTGCCACCAGCAGGAATATGAACACTGAAGCTTTCTTT. It specifies CATSRNMNTEAFF. Based on the CDR3 plus reference TRBV15 and TRBJ1-1, the full variable domain is DAMVIQNPRYQVTQFGKPVTLSCSQTLNHNVMYWYQQKSSQAPKLLFHYYDKDFNNEADTPDNFQSRRPNTSFCFLDIRSPGLGDTAMYLCATSRNMNTEAFFGQGTRLTVV.

The rearrangement uses TRBV29-1 and TRBJ1-4; no reliable D call. This CDR3 region has 14 residues. Germline V gene lookup returns CDR1 SQVTM and CDR2 ANQGSEA. V was cut by 7 bases and J by 0 bases, with 12 bases left in between. For the CDR3, the DNA is TGCAGCGCAGACCCCGTCTCAACTAATGAAAAACTGTTTTTT. Amino acid sequence: CSADPVSTNEKLFF. The full variable domain, in which reference TRBV29-1 and TRBJ1-4 provide the parts outside the CDR3, is SAVISQKPSRDICQRGTSLTIQCQVDSQVTMMFWYRQQPGQSLTLIATANQGSEATYESGFVIDKFPISRPNLTFSTLTVSNMSPEDSSIYLCSADPVSTNEKLFFGSGTQLSVL.

The CDR3 coding sequence is TGTGCCAGCAGCTATACAGGGGGAGGCAATGAGCAGTTCTTC. The encoded protein is CASSYTGGGNEQFF. This chain joins TRBV7-3 and TRBJ2-1; the match to TRBD1 covers 8 bases. V shed 4 bases and J 6 bases; nucleotides not matched to a gene: 5. CDR1 is SGHTA, CDR2 FQGTGA, per germline. The CDR3 runs to 14 residues. Full variable domain (outside the CDR3, taken from reference TRBV7-3 and TRBJ2-1): GAGVSQTPSNKVTEKGKYVELRCDPISGHTALYWYRQSLGQGPEFLIYFQGTGAADDSGLPNDRFFAVRPEGSVSTLKIQRTERGDSAVYLCASSYTGGGNEQFFGPGTRLTVL.

The J gene is TRBJ2-1, the V gene TRBV9; 8 bases agree with TRBD1. This CDR3 has 16 amino acids. Germline V gene data show CDR1 as SGDLS and CDR2 as YYNGEE. V lost 0 bases and J lost 5; bases outside the gene matches: 7. The CDR3: CASSVGGRGPHNEQFF. The CDR3 DNA follows: TGTGCCAGCAGCGTAGGCGGCAGGGGGCCCCACAATGAGCAGTTCTTC.

The gene calls are TRBV5-8 and TRBJ1-1; weak D call: TRBD1 (5 bases). Germline V gene data show CDR1 as SGHTS and CDR2 as YDEGEE. The CDR3 is 14 residues long. V was shortened by 1 base and J by 4 bases, with 11 bases between the two germline ends. The CDR3 sequence is CASSLLGGSTEAFF. CDR3 DNA sequence: TGTGCCAGCAGCTTGCTGGGGGGGAGCACTGAAGCTTTCTTT.

The chain carries TRBV2 and TRBJ2-5; 7 bases align to TRBD1. Germline assignment: CDR1 SNHLY and CDR2 FYNNEI. Germline trimming cut 8 bases from V and 4 bases from J; bases unmatched to any gene: 10. CDR3 length: 14 amino acids. The CDR3 nucleotides are TGTGCCAGCGACAGGGAGATTGGTCTAGAGACCCAGTACTTC. This translates into CASDREIGLETQYF.

The J gene is TRBJ2-1, the V gene TRBV6-5; a possible D gene is TRBD2 (5 bases). Germline V CDR1 and CDR2: MNHEY, SVGAGI. The germline V and J ends were trimmed by 7 bases and 2 bases, with 12 bases remaining between them. This CDR3 has 14 amino acids. CDR3 in DNA: TGTGCCAGCACCCTAGGAGGAGCCTACAATGAGCAGTTCTTC. Protein: CASTLGGAYNEQFF.